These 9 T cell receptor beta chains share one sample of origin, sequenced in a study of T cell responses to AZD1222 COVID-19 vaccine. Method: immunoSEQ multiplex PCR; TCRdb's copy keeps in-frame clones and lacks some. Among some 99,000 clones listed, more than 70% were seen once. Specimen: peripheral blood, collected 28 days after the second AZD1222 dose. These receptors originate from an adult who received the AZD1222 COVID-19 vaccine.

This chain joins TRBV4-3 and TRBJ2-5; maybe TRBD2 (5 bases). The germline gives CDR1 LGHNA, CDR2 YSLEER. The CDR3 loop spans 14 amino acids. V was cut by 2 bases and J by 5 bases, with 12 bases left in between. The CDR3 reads CASSQFLASETQYF. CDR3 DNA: TGCGCCAGCAGCCAATTTCTAGCTTCCGAGACCCAGTACTTC.

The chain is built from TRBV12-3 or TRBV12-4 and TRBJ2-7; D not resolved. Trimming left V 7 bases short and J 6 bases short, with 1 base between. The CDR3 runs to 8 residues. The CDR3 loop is CASTEQYF. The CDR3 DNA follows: TGTGCCAGCACCGAGCAGTACTTC.

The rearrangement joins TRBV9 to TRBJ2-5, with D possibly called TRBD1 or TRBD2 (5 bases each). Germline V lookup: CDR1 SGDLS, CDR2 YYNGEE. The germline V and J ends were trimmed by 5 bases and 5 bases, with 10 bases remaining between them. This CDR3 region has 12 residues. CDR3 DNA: TGTGCCAGCAGTTTGGGGGACGAGACCCAGTACTTC. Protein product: CASSLGDETQYF.

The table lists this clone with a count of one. This CDR3 is CASSLSGTSNGAFF. CDR3 nucleotide sequence: TGTGCCAGCAGCCTCTCCGGGACCTCTAATGGAGCTTTCTTT. The chain couples TRBV9 to TRBJ1-1; D may be TRBD1 (5 bases). Per germline, CDR1 SGDLS and CDR2 YYNGEE. V gave up 4 bases and J gave up 10 bases, with 20 bases separating them. The CDR3 runs to 14 residues. Variable domain in full (rest from reference TRBV9 and TRBJ1-1): DSGVTQTPKHLITATGQRVTLRCSPRSGDLSVYWYQQSLDQGLQFLIQYYNGEERAKGNILERFSAQQFPDLHSELNLSSLELGDSALYFCASSLSGTSNGAFFGQGTRLTVV.

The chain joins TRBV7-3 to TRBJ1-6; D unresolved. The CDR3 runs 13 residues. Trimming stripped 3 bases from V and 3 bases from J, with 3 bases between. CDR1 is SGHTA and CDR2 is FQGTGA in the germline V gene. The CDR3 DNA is TGTGCCAGCAGCTTCGACTATAATTCACCCCTCCACTTT. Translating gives CASSFDYNSPLHF. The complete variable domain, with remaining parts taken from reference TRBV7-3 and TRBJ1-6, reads GAGVSQTPSNKVTEKGKYVELRCDPISGHTALYWYRQSLGQGPEFLIYFQGTGAADDSGLPNDRFFAVRPEGSVSTLKIQRTERGDSAVYLCASSFDYNSPLHFGNGTRLTVT.

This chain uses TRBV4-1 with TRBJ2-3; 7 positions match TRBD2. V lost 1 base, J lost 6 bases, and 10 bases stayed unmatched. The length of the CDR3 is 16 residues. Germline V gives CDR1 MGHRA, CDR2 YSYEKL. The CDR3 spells CASSQVPWTSADTQYF. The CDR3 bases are TGCGCCAGCAGCCAAGTACCTTGGACTAGTGCGGATACGCAGTATTTT.

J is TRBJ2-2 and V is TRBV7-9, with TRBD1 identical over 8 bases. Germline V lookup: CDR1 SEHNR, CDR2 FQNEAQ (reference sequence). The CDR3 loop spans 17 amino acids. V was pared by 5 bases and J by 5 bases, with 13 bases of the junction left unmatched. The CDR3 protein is CASSTVGLHRGTGELFF. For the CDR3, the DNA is TGTGCCAGCAGCACCGTAGGGCTCCACAGGGGGACCGGGGAGCTGTTTTTT.

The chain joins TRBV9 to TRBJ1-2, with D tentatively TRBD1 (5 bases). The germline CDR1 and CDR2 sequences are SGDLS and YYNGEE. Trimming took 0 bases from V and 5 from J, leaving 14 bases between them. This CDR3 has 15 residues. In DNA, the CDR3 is TGTGCCAGCAGCGTAGGTGGGACCGAGGTTTATGGCTACACCTTC. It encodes CASSVGGTEVYGYTF.

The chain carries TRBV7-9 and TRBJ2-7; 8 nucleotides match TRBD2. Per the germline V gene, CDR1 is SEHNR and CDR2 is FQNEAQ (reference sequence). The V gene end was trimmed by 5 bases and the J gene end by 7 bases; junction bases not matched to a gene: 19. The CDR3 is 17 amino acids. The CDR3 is CASSPGKGTSSSWEQYF. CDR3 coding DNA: TGTGCCAGCAGCCCCGGAAAGGGGACTAGTAGTTCCTGGGAGCAGTACTTC. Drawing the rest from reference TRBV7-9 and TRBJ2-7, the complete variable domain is DTGVSQNPRHKITKRGQNVTFRCDPISEHNRLYWYRQTLGQGPEFLTYFQNEAQLEKSRLLSDRFSAERPKGSFSTLEIQRTEQGDSAMYLCASSPGKGTSSSWEQYFGPGTRLTVT.